A selection of T cell receptor beta chains follows, all from one sample in a study of blood T cells in healthy people across ages. MiXCR was run by TCRdb on the 5' RACE reads, yielding one entry per CDR3 protein. The data show over a million distinct CDR3 sequences, 42% seen once. Sequencing used blood. These receptors came from a woman aged 18-29 years in good health. The CDR3 runs from the conserved cysteine through the conserved F or W. A D gene is named only where the DNA matches it firmly. The listing skips clone size in some rows; elsewhere it reads once, few, many or a size class.

v_call	clone_size	j_call	d_call	cdr3_nt	cdr3_aa
TRBV6-2/TRBV6-3	.	TRBJ2-1	.	TGTGCCAGCAGTTGCCACGGGAGCCCAAGTCCCTACAATGAGCAGTTCTTC	CASSCHGSPSPYNEQFF
TRBV9	few	TRBJ2-2	TRBD2	TGTGCCAGCAGCGGTCGTAGCGGGAGTACCGGGGAGCTGTTTTTT	CASSGRSGSTGELFF
TRBV6-6	.	TRBJ2-4	TRBD2	TGTGCCAGCAGTCACCGACTAGCGGGGGAGAGGAACATTCAGTACTTC	CASSHRLAGERNIQYF
TRBV12-3/TRBV12-4	many	TRBJ2-1	TRBD2	TGTGCCAGCAGTTTTTGGGACTACCCATACAATGAGCAGTTCTTC	CASSFWDYPYNEQFF
TRBV7-2	few	TRBJ2-7	TRBD2	TGTGCCAGCAGCTTAGGACCAGCGGGACTAGTATATTTCGAGCAGTACTTC	CASSLGPAGLVYFEQYF
TRBV5-1	.	TRBJ2-1	TRBD2	TGCGCCAGCAGCCTCCAAGCGGGGGTAATAAACAATGAGCAGTTCTTC	CASSLQAGVINNEQFF
TRBV6-5	few	TRBJ2-5	.	TGTGCCAGCAGTTACCTCCCCGGGGCTGGAGAGACCCAGTACTTC	CASSYLPGAGETQYF
TRBV30	.	TRBJ2-5	.	TGTGCCTGGAGTTGGAGCGGCCCCCAAGAGACCCAGTACTTC	CAWSWSGPQETQYF
TRBV20-1	few	TRBJ2-3	.	TGCAGTGCTATCCCCTGGGACTTCAGCACAGATACGCAGTATTTT	CSAIPWDFSTDTQYF
TRBV3-1	few	TRBJ2-7	TRBD2	TGTGCCAGCAGCCAAGTTATAGCGGGATCCTACGAGCAGTACTTC	CASSQVIAGSYEQYF
TRBV6-2/TRBV6-3	few	TRBJ2-6	.	TGTGCCAGCAGTTCGACTATCCCCGTCCTGACTTTC	CASSSTIPVLTF
TRBV20-1	.	TRBJ2-7	.	TGCAGTGCTAGTGTGTCTCCCGGAAGGAACGAGCAGTACTTC	CSASVSPGRNEQYF
TRBV7-3	few	TRBJ2-2	.	TGTGCCAGCTCCCGGGGTAACACCGGGGAGCTGTTTTTT	CASSRGNTGELFF
TRBV7-2	.	TRBJ2-1	TRBD2	TGTGCCAGCAGCGATTCGGCGGCGGGAGCGTACAATGAGCAGTTCTTC	CASSDSAAGAYNEQFF
TRBV19	.	TRBJ2-3	TRBD2	TGTGCCAGTAATAGCGGGAGGACAGATACGCAGTATTTT	CASNSGRTDTQYF
TRBV20-1	few	TRBJ2-5	TRBD2	TGCAGTGCTAGCACACTAGCGGGACGGGGGGAGACCCAGTACTTC	CSASTLAGRGETQYF
TRBV7-2	few	TRBJ1-1	TRBD1	TGTGCCAGCAGCTTACAGGGGGCGGCGGGCACTGAAGCTTTCTTT	CASSLQGAAGTEAFF
TRBV7-9	.	TRBJ2-3	TRBD2	TGTGCCCGCAGCCTCTCGACTAGCGGGAGCACAGATACGCAGTATTTT	CARSLSTSGSTDTQYF
TRBV20-1	few	TRBJ2-2	TRBD2	TGCAGTGCTAGAGGAGGAGCGGGGGGAAGCGGGGAGCTGTTTTTT	CSARGGAGGSGELFF
TRBV7-2	.	TRBJ1-1	.	TGTGCCAGCAGCCCGCGTGCCATGGACACTGAAGCTTTCTTT	CASSPRAMDTEAFF
TRBV9	.	TRBJ2-1	TRBD1	TGTGCCAGCAGCCTCCGGTCGGGACAGGGATTTAATGAGCAGTTCTTC	CASSLRSGQGFNEQFF
TRBV7-2	.	TRBJ2-1	TRBD2	TGTGCCAGCCACCCTAGCGGGGGCCCATTAACCTACAATGAGCAGTTCTTC	CASHPSGGPLTYNEQFF
TRBV5-4	few	TRBJ2-7	.	TGTGCCAGCAGCCAGGGGCGGGGGCTGTACGAGCAGTACTTC	CASSQGRGLYEQYF
TRBV21-1	once	TRBJ1-2	.	TGTGCCAGCACGCTAGGACAGAATAGTAATGGCTACACCTTC	CASTLGQNSNGYTF
TRBV7-9	few	TRBJ2-5	.	TGTGCCAGCAGCTTAGAGCATAAGGAAGAGACCCAGTACTTC	CASSLEHKEETQYF
TRBV7-8	few	TRBJ2-1	.	TGTGCCAGCAGCCCCCAACTAGGGGGAAATGAGCAGTTCTTC	CASSPQLGGNEQFF
TRBV24-1	.	TRBJ2-4	.	TGTGCCACCAGTGATTTGGGGGCCAGACCACTAGCCAAAAACATTCAGTACTTC	CATSDLGARPLAKNIQYF
TRBV5-1	few	TRBJ1-1	TRBD1	TGCGCCAGCAGCCTGTGGACAGGGGGCGAGACTGAAGCTTTCTTT	CASSLWTGGETEAFF
TRBV10-3	.	TRBJ2-1	.	TGTGCCATCAGTGAGACCTCCGAGCGGGCAGTCTACAATGAGCAGTTCTTC	CAISETSERAVYNEQFF
TRBV20-1	many	TRBJ2-5	.	TGCAGTGCTAGAGATTTGAGGGAGACCCAGTACTTC	CSARDLRETQYF
TRBV2	.	TRBJ1-2	.	TGTGCCAGCAGTGAGCTGATGGGAAACTATGGCTACACCTTC	CASSELMGNYGYTF
TRBV6-5	.	TRBJ2-3	.	TGTGCCAGCAGTTCGTCACAGCGGGGCACAGATACGCAGTATTTT	CASSSSQRGTDTQYF
TRBV6-1	.	TRBJ2-7	TRBD2	TGTGCCAGCAGCGGGGGGGTCGGCTCCTACGAGCAGTACTTC	CASSGGVGSYEQYF
TRBV3-1	.	TRBJ1-2	.	TGTGCCAGCAGTCGGGACGGGAACTATGGCTGCACCTTC	CASSRDGNYGCTF
TRBV6-5	few	TRBJ2-5	.	TGTGCCAGCAGTTACTTCTACCGGGACCCCCAAGAGACCCAGTACTTC	CASSYFYRDPQETQYF
TRBV20-1	.	TRBJ2-1	.	TGCAGTGCTAGTTCACAGCGGGTATACAATGAGCAGTTCTTC	CSASSQRVYNEQFF
TRBV12-3/TRBV12-4	few	TRBJ2-7	TRBD1	TGTGCCAGCCAGACAGGGGTATCCTACGAGCAGTACTTC	CASQTGVSYEQYF